The 7 T cell receptor beta chains below all came from one sample that was sequenced in a study of CD4 T cells in relation to SARS-CoV-2 and coronaviruses. For these TCRs, the target antigens are not known. This table comes from immunoSEQ multiplex PCR, and its TCRdb copy is limited to in-frame clones, with some not included. In the table there are 25,000 to 35,000 clones, roughly four fifths of which are singletons. The sequenced sample was memory CD4+ T cells from PBMCs, cultured in vitro. Source of these receptors: an adult with COVID-19.

The gene calls are TRBV2 and TRBJ2-1; no clear D gene. Germline V gene data show CDR1 as SNHLY and CDR2 as FYNNEI. The CDR3 extends over 10 amino acids. V was cut by 6 bases and J by 10 bases, with 7 bases left in between. CDR3 nucleotide sequence: TGTGCCAGCAGCGAATGGGAGCAGTTCTTC. Its protein is CASSEWEQFF. Using reference TRBV2 and TRBJ2-1 for the parts outside the CDR3, the full variable domain is EPEVTQTPSHQVTQMGQEVILRCVPISNHLYFYWYRQILGQKVEFLVSFYNNEISEKSEIFDDQFSVERPDGSNFTLKIRSTKLEDSAMYFCASSEWEQFFGPGTRLTVL.

This clone has just one count. The gene calls are TRBV10-3 and TRBJ2-5, with 11 bases lining up with TRBD2. The CDR3 is made up of 18 amino acids. The germline gives CDR1 ENHRY, CDR2 SYGVKD. Trimming cost V 10 bases and J 5 bases; bases outside gene matches: 21. In nucleotides, the CDR3 is TGTGCCACCAGAGGGACTAGCGGACGCCCAGGAGGTGGGGAGACCCAGTACTTC. Translation: CATRGTSGRPGGGETQYF.

This chain joins TRBV5-6 and TRBJ2-3; the D is unclear. Trimming left V 3 bases short and J 6 bases short, with 5 bases between. This CDR3 is 11 amino acids long. CDR1 and CDR2 from the germline V gene are SGHDT and YYEEEE. In DNA, the CDR3 is TGTGCCAGCAGCTCGCCTGATACGCAGTATTTT. This codes for CASSSPDTQYF.

The chain carries TRBV5-1 and TRBJ1-3, with TRBD1 as a possible D gene (5 bases). CDR3 length: 14 residues. Germline CDR1 SGHRS, CDR2 YFSETQ. The ends were cut back, 0 bases at V and 3 bases at J, with 7 bases in the middle. The CDR3 reads CASSLGDSGNTIYF. CDR3 nucleotide sequence: TGCGCCAGCAGCTTGGGAGACAGTGGAAACACCATATATTTT.

The chain joins TRBV11-2 to TRBJ1-5; maybe TRBD1 (5 bases). Germline V gene data show CDR1 as SGHAT and CDR2 as FQNNGV. This CDR3 comprises 14 residues. Trimming took 4 bases from V and 3 from J, leaving 10 bases between them. The CDR3: CASSYGQTNQPQHF. CDR3 bases: TGTGCCAGCAGCTATGGACAAACCAATCAGCCCCAGCATTTT. Based on the CDR3 plus reference TRBV11-2 and TRBJ1-5, the full variable domain is EAGVAQSPRYKIIEKRQSVAFWCNPISGHATLYWYQQILGQGPKLLIQFQNNGVVDDSQLPKDRFSAERLKGVDSTLKIQPAKLEDSAVYLCASSYGQTNQPQHFGDGTRLSIL.

The V call is TRBV6-5, the J call TRBJ2-7; 12 nucleotides agree with TRBD2. The CDR3 totals 15 residues. CDR1 is MNHEY, CDR2 SVGAGI, per germline. The ends lost 6 bases at V and 7 bases at J; junction bases unmatched: 10. DNA for the CDR3: TGTGCCAGCAGAACCAGACTAGCGGGAGTGAGGGAGCAGTACTTC. Translation gives CASRTRLAGVREQYF.

The genes are TRBV19 and TRBJ2-5; D possibly corresponds to TRBD1 (6 bases). V was pared by 3 bases and J by 1 base, with 12 bases between. The germline CDR1 and CDR2 sequences are LNHDA and SQIVND (reference sequence). The CDR3 is 15 amino acids. This CDR3 is CASSMGFRGQETQYF. In DNA form, the CDR3 reads TGTGCCAGTAGTATGGGGTTCAGGGGCCAAGAGACCCAGTACTTC. Full variable domain (outside the CDR3, taken from reference TRBV19 and TRBJ2-5): DGGITQSPKYLFRKEGQNVTLSCEQNLNHDAMYWYRQDPGQGLRLIYYSQIVNDFQKGDIAEGYSVSREKKESFPLTVTSAQKNPTAFYLCASSMGFRGQETQYFGPGTRLLVL.